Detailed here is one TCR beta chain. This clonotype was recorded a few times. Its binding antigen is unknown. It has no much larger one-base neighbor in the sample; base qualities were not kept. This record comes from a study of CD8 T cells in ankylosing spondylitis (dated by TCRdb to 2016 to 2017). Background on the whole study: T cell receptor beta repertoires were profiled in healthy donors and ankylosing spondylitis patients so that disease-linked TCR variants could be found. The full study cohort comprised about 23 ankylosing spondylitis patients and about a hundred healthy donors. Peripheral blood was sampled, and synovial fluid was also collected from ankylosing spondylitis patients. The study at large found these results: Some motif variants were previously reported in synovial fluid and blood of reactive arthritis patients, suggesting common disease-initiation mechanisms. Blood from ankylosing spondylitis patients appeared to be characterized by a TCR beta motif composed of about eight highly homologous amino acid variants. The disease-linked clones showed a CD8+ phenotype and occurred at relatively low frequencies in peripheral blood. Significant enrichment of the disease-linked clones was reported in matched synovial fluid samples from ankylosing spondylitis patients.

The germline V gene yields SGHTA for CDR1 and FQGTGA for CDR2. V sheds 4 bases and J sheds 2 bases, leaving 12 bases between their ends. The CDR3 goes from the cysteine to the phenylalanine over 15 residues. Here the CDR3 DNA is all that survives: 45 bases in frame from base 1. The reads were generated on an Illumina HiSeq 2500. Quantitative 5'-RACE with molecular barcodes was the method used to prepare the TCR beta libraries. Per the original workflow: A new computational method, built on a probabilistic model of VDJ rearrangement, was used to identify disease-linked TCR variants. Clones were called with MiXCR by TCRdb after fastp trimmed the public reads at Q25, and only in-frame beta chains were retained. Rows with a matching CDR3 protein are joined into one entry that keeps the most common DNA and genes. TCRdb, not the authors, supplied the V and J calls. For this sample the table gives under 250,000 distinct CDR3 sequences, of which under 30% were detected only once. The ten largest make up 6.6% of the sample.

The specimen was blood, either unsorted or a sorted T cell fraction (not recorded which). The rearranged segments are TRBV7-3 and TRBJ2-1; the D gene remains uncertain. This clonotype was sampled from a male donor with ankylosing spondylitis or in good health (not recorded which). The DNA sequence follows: TGTGCCAGCAGCTCCTTGGACGGTACCTACAATGAGCAGTTCTTC. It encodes CASSSLDGTYNEQFF.